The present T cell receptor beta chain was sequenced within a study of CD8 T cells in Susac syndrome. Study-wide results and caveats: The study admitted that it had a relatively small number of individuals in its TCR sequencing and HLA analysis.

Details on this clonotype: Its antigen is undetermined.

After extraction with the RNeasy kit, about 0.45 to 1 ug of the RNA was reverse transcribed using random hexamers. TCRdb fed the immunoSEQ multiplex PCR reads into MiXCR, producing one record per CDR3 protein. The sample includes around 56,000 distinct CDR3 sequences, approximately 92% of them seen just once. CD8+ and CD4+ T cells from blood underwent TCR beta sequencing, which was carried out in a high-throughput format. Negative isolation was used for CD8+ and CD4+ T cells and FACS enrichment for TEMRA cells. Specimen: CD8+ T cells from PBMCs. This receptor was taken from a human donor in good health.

CDR3 DNA sequence: TGCGCCAGCAGCCAAGGGCCGAGTACCCGGGAGCTGTTTTTT. This sequence encodes CASSQGPSTRELFF. V and J are TRBV4-1 and TRBJ2-2; D is undetermined. This CDR3 contains 14 residues. Trimming left V 1 base short and J 9 bases short, with 12 bases between. CDR1 MGHRA and CDR2 YSYEKL come from the germline V gene.